The clone carrying this TCR beta chain has at least ten counts. The antigen is unknown. This sample stems from a study of spatial heterogeneity in lung cancer. Background on the study: Sequence detection consistently recorded a greater number of beta-chain than alpha-chain sequences. Raw reads contained each unique TCR and UMI combination more than ten times on average.

The sample's time point: sample taken at primary tumor resection. Unsorted samples of tumor, nontumor lung or frozen PBMC had their whole RNA sequenced. Study findings and constraints: Among blood samples, ubiquitous expanded tumor TCRs appeared more at resection than at follow-up.

Individually, TCR cDNA molecules were each labelled with a unique molecular identifier. Via MiXCR, TCRdb re-called the 5' RACE reads, giving one row per CDR3 protein. The sample contains tens of thousands of distinct CDR3 sequences, around 13% of which appear only once. The CDR3 totals 11 residues. CDR1 is SGHRS and CDR2 is YFSETQ in the germline V gene. V was cut by 3 bases and J by 6 bases, with 4 bases left in between. The clonotype originates from a male donor with early-stage non-small cell lung cancer. J is TRBJ2-1 and V is TRBV5-1; D not certain. This material consisted of PBMCs, taken at surgery. The CDR3 loop is CASSSFNEQFF. The CDR3 DNA follows: TGCGCCAGCAGCTCGTTCAATGAGCAGTTCTTC.